A single sample gave rise to the 3 T cell receptor beta chains below, sequenced in a study of CD8 T cells in ankylosing spondylitis. The antigens for these receptors are not known. General study findings and limits: Blood from ankylosing spondylitis patients appeared to carry a characteristic roughly 8-variant TCR beta motif.

TCRdb redid the calling of the 5' RACE reads with MiXCR, one entry per CDR3 protein. The sample has fewer than 650,000 distinct CDR3 sequences, roughly an eighth seen once; the top ten hold almost 7%. The specimen sequenced was blood, either unsorted or a sorted T cell fraction (not recorded which). All receptors come from a male donor with ankylosing spondylitis.

The V and J genes are TRBV29-1 and TRBJ2-1, with D perhaps matching TRBD2 (6 bases). The CDR3 length is 15 residues. Germline V gene lookup returns CDR1 SQVTM and CDR2 ANQGSEA. V lost 2 bases to trimming and J lost 4 bases, with 15 bases between them. This CDR3 is CSVEKEGGGYNEQFF. The CDR3 DNA reads TGCAGCGTTGAAAAAGAGGGAGGAGGGTACAATGAGCAGTTCTTC.

The chain links TRBV10-2 to TRBJ2-1, with 14 bases aligning to TRBD2. This CDR3 is 19 amino acids long. Germline V gives CDR1 WSHSY, CDR2 SAAADI. V gave up 0 bases and J gave up 2 bases; unmatched junction bases: 6. In DNA form, the CDR3 reads TGCGCCAGCAGTGAGTCGGGACTAGCGGGAGCTCTACCCTACAATGAGCAGTTCTTC. It is translated as CASSESGLAGALPYNEQFF.

This clonotype has more than one count but fewer than ten. The chain is built from TRBV12-3 or TRBV12-4 and TRBJ2-3; tentatively, D is TRBD2 (5 bases). The CDR3 totals 15 residues. V gave up 4 bases and J gave up 0 bases, with 11 bases separating them. The CDR3 nucleotides read TGTGCCAGCAGTTGGTCCGGGATGAGCACAGATACGCAGTATTTT. Its protein is CASSWSGMSTDTQYF.